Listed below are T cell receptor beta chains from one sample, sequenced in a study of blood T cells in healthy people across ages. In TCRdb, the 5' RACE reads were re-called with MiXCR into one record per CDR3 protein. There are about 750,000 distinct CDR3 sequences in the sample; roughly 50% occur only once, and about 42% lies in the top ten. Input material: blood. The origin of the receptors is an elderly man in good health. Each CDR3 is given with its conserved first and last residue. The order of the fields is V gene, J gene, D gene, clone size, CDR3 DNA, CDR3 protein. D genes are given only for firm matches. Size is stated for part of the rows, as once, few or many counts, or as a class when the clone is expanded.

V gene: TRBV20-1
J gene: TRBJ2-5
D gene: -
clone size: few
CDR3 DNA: TGCAGTGCTAGAGCGGCGGAGAACCAAGAGACCCAGTACTTC
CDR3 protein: CSARAAENQETQYF

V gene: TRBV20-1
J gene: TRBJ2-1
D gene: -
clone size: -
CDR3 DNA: TGCAGTGCCCCGAGGAGCGGAGGTGAGCAGTTCTTC
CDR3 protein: CSAPRSGGEQFF

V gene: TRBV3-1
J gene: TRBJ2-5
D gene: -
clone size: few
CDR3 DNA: TGTGCCAGCAGCCCAACTCTCGTAGTCCAAGAGACCCAGTACTTC
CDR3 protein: CASSPTLVVQETQYF

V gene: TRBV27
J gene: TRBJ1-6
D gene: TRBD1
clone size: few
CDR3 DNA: TGTGCCAGCAGTTTATCGCCGGGACAGTTTACGTCACCCCTCCACTTT
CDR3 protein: CASSLSPGQFTSPLHF

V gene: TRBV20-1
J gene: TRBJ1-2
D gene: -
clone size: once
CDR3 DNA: TGCAGTGCTAGAGAGGGGGAAGGGGCCTATGGCTACACCTTC
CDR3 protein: CSAREGEGAYGYTF

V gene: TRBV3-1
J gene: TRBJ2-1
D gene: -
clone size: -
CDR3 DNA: TGTGCCAGCAGCCTGCCCCGGGGCGCCTCCTACAATGAGCAGTTCTTC
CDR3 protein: CASSLPRGASYNEQFF

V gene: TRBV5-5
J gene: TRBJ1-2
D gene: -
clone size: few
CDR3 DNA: TGTGCCAGCAGCTTGGGGGGCCTCCTCTCCGGCTACACCTTC
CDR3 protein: CASSLGGLLSGYTF

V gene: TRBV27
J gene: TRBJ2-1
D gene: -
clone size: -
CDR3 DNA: TGTGCCAGCAGCCTGTGGGGGCGACATAAGCAGTTCTTC
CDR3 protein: CASSLWGRHKQFF

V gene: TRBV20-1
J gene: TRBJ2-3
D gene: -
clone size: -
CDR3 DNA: TGCAGTGCTACTAGCCAGGGAGTCCCAGATACGCAGTATTTT
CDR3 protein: CSATSQGVPDTQYF

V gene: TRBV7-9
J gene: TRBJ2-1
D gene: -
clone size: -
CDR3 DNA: TGTGCCAGCACCTCGGAGGGCCATGGCAATGAGCAGTTCTTC
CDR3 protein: CASTSEGHGNEQFF

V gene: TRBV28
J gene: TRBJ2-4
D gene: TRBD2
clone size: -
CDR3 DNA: TGTGCCAGCAGGATTAGCGGGAGGGCTCGGAACATTCAGTACTTC
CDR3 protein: CASRISGRARNIQYF

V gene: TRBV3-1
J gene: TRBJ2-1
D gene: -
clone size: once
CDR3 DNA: TGTGCCAGCACCAGAAACGGGGGACCGGGCAATGAGCAGTTCTTC
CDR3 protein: CASTRNGGPGNEQFF

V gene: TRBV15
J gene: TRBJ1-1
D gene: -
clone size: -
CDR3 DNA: TGTGCCACCAGCGGCTGGGGGGGGAACACTGAAGCTTTCTTT
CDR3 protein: CATSGWGGNTEAFF

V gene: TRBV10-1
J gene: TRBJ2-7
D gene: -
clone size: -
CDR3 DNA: TGCGCGACTCCGGGCACTAGCCACAGCTACGAGCAGTACTTC
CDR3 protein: CATPGTSHSYEQYF

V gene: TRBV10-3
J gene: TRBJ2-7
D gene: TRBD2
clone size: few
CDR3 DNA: TGTGCCATCAGTGAAAGGGCGGGAGTCTACGAGCAGTACTTC
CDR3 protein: CAISERAGVYEQYF

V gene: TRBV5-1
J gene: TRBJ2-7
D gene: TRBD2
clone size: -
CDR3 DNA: TGCGCCAGCAGCTCTGGACTAGGTGGGGAAAACGAGCAGTACTTC
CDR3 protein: CASSSGLGGENEQYF

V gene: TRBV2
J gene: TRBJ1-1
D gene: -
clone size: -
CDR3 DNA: TGTGCCAGCAGCGCCGGGACATTGAACACTGAAGCTTTCTTT
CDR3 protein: CASSAGTLNTEAFF

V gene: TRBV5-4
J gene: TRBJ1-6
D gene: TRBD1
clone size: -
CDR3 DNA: TGTGTCAGCGCAAGCGGACAGGGGGAAAAAGGGGATTCACCCCTCCACTTT
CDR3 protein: CVSASGQGEKGDSPLHF

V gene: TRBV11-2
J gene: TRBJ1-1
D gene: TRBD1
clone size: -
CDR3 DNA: TGTGCCAGCAGCTACCTAGGACAGGGCGGGACTGAAGCTTTCTTT
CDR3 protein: CASSYLGQGGTEAFF

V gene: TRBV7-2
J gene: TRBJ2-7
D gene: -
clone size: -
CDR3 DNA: TGTGCCAGCAGCTTAGGCTCTACCTCCTACAATGAGCAGTACTTC
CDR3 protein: CASSLGSTSYNEQYF

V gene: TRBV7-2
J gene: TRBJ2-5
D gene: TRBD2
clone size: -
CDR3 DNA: TGTGCCAGCAGTATAGCGGGGGCCCTTGCCCAGTACTTC
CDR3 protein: CASSIAGALAQYF

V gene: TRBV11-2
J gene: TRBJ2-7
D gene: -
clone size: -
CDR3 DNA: TGTGCCGGCAGCTTACACGGAGTTGGCGTTAGGAAATTATACTACGAGCAGTACTTC
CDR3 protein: CAGSLHGVGVRKLYYEQYF

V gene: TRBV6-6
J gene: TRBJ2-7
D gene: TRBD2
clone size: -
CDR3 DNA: TGTGCCAGCAGGTCGGGGGGGCTCAACGAGCAGTACTTC
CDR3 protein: CASRSGGLNEQYF

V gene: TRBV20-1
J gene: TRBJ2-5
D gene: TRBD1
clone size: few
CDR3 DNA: TGCAGTGCTACCTGGGCAGGGGGCGTGAAGACCCAGTACTTC
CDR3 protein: CSATWAGGVKTQYF

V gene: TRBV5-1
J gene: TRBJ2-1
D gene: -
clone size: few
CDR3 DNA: TGCGCCAGCAGCTTGGATGGTCCTACCTCCAGGGAGCAGTTCTTC
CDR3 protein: CASSLDGPTSREQFF

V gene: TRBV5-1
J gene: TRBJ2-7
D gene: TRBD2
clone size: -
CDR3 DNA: TGCGCCAGCAGCCCGGCCGGGACTAGGGGGTACGAGCAGTACTTC
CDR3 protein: CASSPAGTRGYEQYF

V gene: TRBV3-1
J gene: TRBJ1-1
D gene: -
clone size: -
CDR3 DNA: TGTGCCAGCAGCCCTATCGTAGGGGGTAACACTGAAGCTTTCTTT
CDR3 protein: CASSPIVGGNTEAFF

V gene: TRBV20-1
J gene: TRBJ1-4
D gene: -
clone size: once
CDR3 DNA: TGCAGTGCTCCCGGGCCCACAGCGGAAAAACTGTTTTTT
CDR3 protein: CSAPGPTAEKLFF

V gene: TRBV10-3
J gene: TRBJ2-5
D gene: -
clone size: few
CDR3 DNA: TGTGCCATCAGTGGGGGGCGGGGTGAGACCCAGTACTTC
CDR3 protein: CAISGGRGETQYF

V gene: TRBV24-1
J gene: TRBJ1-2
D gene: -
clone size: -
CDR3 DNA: TGTGCCACCAGCCGGGACACCCGGGGCCACACCTTC
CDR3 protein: CATSRDTRGHTF

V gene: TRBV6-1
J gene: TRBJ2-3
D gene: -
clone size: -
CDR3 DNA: TGTGCCAGCAGTGAAGGGCCGACAGGCTACAGATACGCGTATTTT
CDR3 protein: CASSEGPTGYRYAYF

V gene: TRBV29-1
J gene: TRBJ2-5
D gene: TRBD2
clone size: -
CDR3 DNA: TGCAGCGCCATCCAAAGACTAGCGGGGTCTGCGAATGAGCAGTACTTC
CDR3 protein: CSAIQRLAGSANEQYF

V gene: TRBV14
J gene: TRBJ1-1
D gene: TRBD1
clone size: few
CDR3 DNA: TGTGCCAGCAGCCAAGAGACAGGGAGAACTGAAGCTTTCTTT
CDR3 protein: CASSQETGRTEAFF

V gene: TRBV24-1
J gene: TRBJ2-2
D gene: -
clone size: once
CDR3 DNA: TGTGCTACCAGTGATTTGTCCTCGAGGGGGGAGCTGTTTTTT
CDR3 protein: CATSDLSSRGELFF

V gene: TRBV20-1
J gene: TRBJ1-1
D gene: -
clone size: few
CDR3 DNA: TGCAGTGCTAGAGAATCTGAAGCTTTCTTT
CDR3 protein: CSARESEAFF

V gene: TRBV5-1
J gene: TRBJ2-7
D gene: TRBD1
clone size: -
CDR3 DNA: TGCGCCAGCAGCAGCACCGGGACAGGGGCGGTCGAGCAGTACTTC
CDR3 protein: CASSSTGTGAVEQYF

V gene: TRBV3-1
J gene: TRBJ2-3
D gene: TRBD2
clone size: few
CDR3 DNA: TGTGCCAGCAGCCAAGGTCGACTAGCGGGAGGCACAGATACGCAGTATTTT
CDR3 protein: CASSQGRLAGGTDTQYF

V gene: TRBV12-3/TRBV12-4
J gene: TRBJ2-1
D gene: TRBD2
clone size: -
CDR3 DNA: TGTGCCAGCAGTTCGACCCGGACTAGCGGGGACAATGAGCAGTTCTTC
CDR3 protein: CASSSTRTSGDNEQFF

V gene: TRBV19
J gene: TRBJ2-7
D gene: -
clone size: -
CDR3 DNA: TGTGCCAGCCACGGGGGTTTCTCCTACGAGCAGTACTTC
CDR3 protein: CASHGGFSYEQYF

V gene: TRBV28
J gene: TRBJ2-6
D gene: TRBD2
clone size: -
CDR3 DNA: TGTGCCAGCAGTCCAGTCCTCTGGACTAGCGGGAGAATTTCTGGGGCCAACGTCCTGACTTTC
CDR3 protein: CASSPVLWTSGRISGANVLTF

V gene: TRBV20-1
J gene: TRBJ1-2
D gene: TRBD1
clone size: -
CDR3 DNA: TGCAGTGCAGGGACAGGATCTAACTATGGCTACACCTTC
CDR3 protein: CSAGTGSNYGYTF

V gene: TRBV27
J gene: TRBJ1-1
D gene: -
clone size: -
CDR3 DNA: TGTGCCAGCAGTCCTCGCGGATCTGAAGCTTTCTTT
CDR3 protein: CASSPRGSEAFF